This TCR beta chain is from a study of early stage breast cancer tumors. Looking at the study overall: Samples were sequenced at around 10-fold average coverage.

This clone was seen only a few times. What it binds is not known. Trimming cost V 5 bases and J 2 bases; bases outside gene matches: 1. The CDR3 spans 13 residues. Germline loops: CDR1 SGHTA, CDR2 FQGNSA. Blood replicates held 0.5 ug DNA, tumor or normal breast approximately 1.5 ug, two each. TCRdb keeps only in-frame clones here, not all; method: immunoSEQ multiplex PCR. The sample has approximately 30,000 clones, 80% seen once; the top ten hold about an eighth. Study-level findings and limits: Functional markers like CD4, CD8 and FOXP3 were missed in bulk sequencing. Compared with adjacent normal breast, tumors showed 2 to 2.5-fold denser, more clonal T cells.

What was sequenced was blood. This receptor was identified in a person in their sixties or seventies with breast cancer. The V and J genes are TRBV7-2 and TRBJ2-5, with TRBD2 matching 8 bases. Here the CDR3 reads CASSGTSQETQYF. In nucleotides, the CDR3 is TGTGCCAGCAGCGGGACTAGTCAAGAGACCCAGTACTTC.